This TCR beta chain was recovered during a study of T-cell reconstitution after alpha-beta-depleted transplantation in children. A note on this clonotype: What it binds is not known.

Findings of the study overall: Expanded clones from the graft, numbering several hundred, reportedly supplied alpha-beta T cells about two months after transplant.

During its preparation, the TCRbeta library received unique molecular identifiers. One entry per CDR3 protein results from TCRdb running MiXCR on the PCR reads. This table has fewer than 150,000 distinct CDR3 sequences, roughly 9% appearing once. CDR3 length equals 15 residues. Germline V lookup: CDR1 MNHEY, CDR2 SMNVEV (reference sequence). J gave up 7 bases and V 5 bases, and 5 bases lay outside the gene matches. The receptor comes from a girl under three years old who had a stem cell transplant for combined immunodeficiency, so the T cells may come from the graft donor. The input for sequencing was PBMCs, mostly from graft donor cells, taken 180 days after TCRalphabeta/CD19-depleted stem cell transplant. The V and J genes are TRBV27 and TRBJ2-1; 13 bases align to TRBD2. The CDR3 bases are TGTGCCAGCAGTCCGGGACTAGCGGGGTTAAATGAGCAGTTCTTC. Residues: CASSPGLAGLNEQFF.